The rows below give T cell receptor beta chains drawn from one sample of a study of T cells in Graves' hyperthyroidism and ophthalmopathy. TCRdb ran MiXCR on the multiplex PCR reads and lists one entry per CDR3 protein. Of 450,000 to 650,000 distinct CDR3 sequences listed, under 20% were seen once; the top ten hold approximately 15%. The sequencing input was blood. The receptor set was obtained from a woman younger than 30 with Graves' ophthalmopathy. CDR3s include the opening cysteine and the closing phenylalanine or tryptophan. A D gene is named only where the DNA matches it firmly. Rows give clone size only sometimes, using once, few, many, or a class for an expanded clone.

many TRBJ2-2 TRBV20-1 14 TRBD2 CSAKPAGLTGELFF TGCAGTGCTAAGCCAGCGGGACTCACCGGGGAGCTGTTTTTT
many TRBJ2-1 TRBV20-1 14 TRBD2 CSARLSGSSNEQFF TGCAGTGCTAGGCTTAGCGGGAGCTCCAATGAGCAGTTCTTC
many TRBJ2-1 TRBV30 15 - CAWSNPGTVYNEQFF TGTGCCTGGAGTAACCCCGGGACGGTTTACAATGAGCAGTTCTTC
many TRBJ2-3 TRBV30 13 TRBD1 CASEAGGADTQYF TGTGCCTCTGAGGCAGGGGGCGCAGATACGCAGTATTTT
many TRBJ2-5 TRBV28 15 TRBD2 CASSLRGAPRETQYF TGTGCCAGCAGTTTGCGGGGGGCGCCCCGAGAGACCCAGTACTTC
many TRBJ1-1 TRBV3-1 16 TRBD1 CASSQDRDSMNTEAFF TGTGCCAGCAGCCAAGATCGGGACAGTATGAACACTGAAGCTTTCTTT
- TRBJ2-5 TRBV20-1 12 - CSAKMYQETQYF TGCAGTGCAAAGATGTACCAAGAGACCCAGTACTTC
many TRBJ2-5 TRBV11-2 17 TRBD2 CASSLDPTSGIQETQYF TGTGCCAGCAGCTTAGACCCCACTAGCGGTATTCAAGAGACCCAGTACTTC
few TRBJ2-5 TRBV4-1 15 - CASSHPGNLGETQYF TGCGCCAGCAGCCACCCTGGGAATTTGGGGGAGACCCAGTACTTC
few TRBJ1-1 TRBV6-1 14 - CASSEFYSSTEAFF TGTGCCAGCAGTGAATTTTACAGCTCCACTGAAGCTTTCTTT
many TRBJ2-7 TRBV12-3/TRBV12-4 14 - CASSFGLEAYEQYF TGTGCCAGCAGCTTCGGACTGGAAGCCTACGAGCAGTACTTC
- TRBJ1-2 TRBV19 16 TRBD1 CASSSGTGGFPYGYAF TGTGCCAGTAGTTCCGGGACAGGGGGCTTCCCCTATGGCTACGCCTTC
- TRBJ2-5 TRBV9 15 - CASSVMGLYLETQYF TGTGCCAGCAGCGTAATGGGCCTCTATTTGGAGACCCAGTACTTC
- TRBJ1-4 TRBV7-2 15 TRBD1 CASSPDRGSREKLFF TGTGCCAGCAGTCCCGACAGGGGAAGTCGGGAAAAACTGTTTTTT
- TRBJ2-7 TRBV11-2 16 TRBD1 CASSLELGTGTYEQYF TGTGCCAGCAGCTTAGAGTTAGGGACAGGAACATACGAGCAGTACTTC
- TRBJ2-3 TRBV7-3 15 - CASSSSGTRTDTQYF TGTGCCAGCAGTTCCTCCGGGACTCGCACAGATACGCAGTATTTT
many TRBJ1-5 TRBV27 15 - CASSFLGDSNQPQHF TGTGCCAGCAGTTTCCTGGGAGATAGCAATCAGCCCCAGCATTTT
few TRBJ1-1 TRBV28 13 TRBD1 CASRPRGYTEAFF TGTGCCAGCAGGCCCAGGGGGTATACTGAAGCTTTCTTT
- TRBJ1-1 TRBV2 13 - CAGSEVERGGAFF TGTGCCGGCAGTGAAGTCGAGCGGGGGGGGGCTTTCTTT
few TRBJ1-2 TRBV10-1 13 - CASSESRFYGYTF TGCGCCAGCAGTGAGTCAAGGTTCTATGGCTACACCTTC
- TRBJ2-3 TRBV10-1 15 - CASSAATGPTDTQYF TGCGCCAGCAGTGCTGCAACGGGGCCCACAGATACGCAGTATTTT
many TRBJ2-3 TRBV5-1 16 - CASSLALASSTDTQYF TGCGCCAGCAGCTTGGCCCTAGCGTCGAGCACAGATACGCAGTATTTT
- TRBJ1-4 TRBV13 18 TRBD1 CASSHPGTGGVGSEKLFF TGTGCCAGCAGCCACCCCGGGACAGGGGGAGTGGGCAGTGAAAAACTGTTTTTT
few TRBJ1-1 TRBV4-2 15 - CASSQDWRGRDEAFF TGTGCCAGCAGCCAAGATTGGCGGGGGCGGGATGAAGCTTTCTTT
- TRBJ1-1 TRBV2 13 - CASSQTGRTLAFF TGTGCCAGCAGTCAAACAGGGAGGACGTTGGCTTTCTTT
- TRBJ2-1 TRBV7-9 11 - CASSSKNEQFF TGTGCCAGCAGCTCCAAGAATGAGCAGTTCTTC
many TRBJ2-1 TRBV12-3/TRBV12-4 14 - CASSLSRGYNEQFF TGTGCCAGCAGTTTGAGTAGGGGATACAATGAGCAGTTCTTC
many TRBJ2-1 TRBV7-9 15 TRBD2 CASSPQRELYNEQFF TGTGCCAGCAGTCCACAGCGGGAGTTGTACAATGAGCAGTTCTTC
many TRBJ2-4 TRBV30 12 - CAWRATKNIQYF TGTGCCTGGCGGGCAACCAAAAACATTCAGTACTTC
- TRBJ2-6 TRBV27 12 - CASGGGANVLTF TGTGCCAGCGGCGGAGGGGCCAACGTCCTGACTTTC
- TRBJ2-1 TRBV5-1 14 TRBD2 CASSPAGGPNEQFF TGCGCCAGCAGCCCAGCGGGGGGGCCTAATGAGCAGTTCTTC
many TRBJ2-7 TRBV20-1 15 - CSASTGRGLRGEQYF TGCAGTGCTTCGACCGGACGAGGCCTGAGGGGCGAGCAGTACTTC
many TRBJ2-2 TRBV13 13 - CASSSENTGELFF TGTGCCAGCAGCTCCGAGAACACCGGGGAGCTGTTTTTT
- TRBJ1-3 TRBV10-3 16 - CAIADNRGGRGDTIYF TGTGCCATCGCCGACAACCGGGGGGGGAGGGGAGACACCATATATTTT
many TRBJ2-5 TRBV28 15 TRBD1 CASSFYDRGQETQYF TGTGCCAGCAGTTTTTATGACAGGGGCCAAGAGACCCAGTACTTC
many TRBJ2-7 TRBV30 13 - CAWSRDSSYEQYF TGTGCCTGGAGTCGAGATAGCTCCTACGAGCAGTACTTC
- TRBJ1-4 TRBV4-1 16 - CASSQEPAAGNEKLFF TGCGCCAGCAGCCAAGAGCCCGCGGCCGGAAATGAAAAACTGTTTTTT
many TRBJ1-1 TRBV13 15 - CASRSSGQPVTEAFF TGTGCCAGCAGGTCATCCGGACAGCCAGTTACTGAAGCTTTCTTT
- TRBJ2-5 TRBV5-1 19 - CASSLAGVGENPKGETQYF TGCGCCAGCAGCTTGGCCGGTGTAGGCGAGAATCCAAAGGGCGAGACCCAGTACTTC
many TRBJ1-1 TRBV7-6 14 - CASLRAEGSSEAFF TGTGCCAGCCTGCGAGCGGAAGGTTCGTCTGAAGCTTTCTTT
- TRBJ2-5 TRBV6-2/TRBV6-3 12 TRBD2 CASRQAGVAQYF TGTGCCAGCAGACAAGCGGGGGTGGCCCAGTACTTC
many TRBJ2-1 TRBV3-1 16 TRBD2 CASSSSGRDDYNEQFF TGTGCCAGCAGCAGTAGCGGGAGGGATGACTACAATGAGCAGTTCTTC
- TRBJ2-6 TRBV7-3 15 - CASSDLGSGANVLTF TGTGCCAGCAGCGACTTAGGGTCTGGGGCCAACGTCCTGACTTTC
many TRBJ1-1 TRBV7-8 14 - CASSLTTWGTEAFF TGTGCCAGCAGCCTAACGACTTGGGGCACTGAAGCTTTCTTT
many TRBJ1-1 TRBV20-1 13 - CSAHGQPNTEAFF TGCAGTGCCCATGGACAACCTAACACTGAAGCTTTCTTT
many TRBJ2-5 TRBV30 11 - CAWRGEETQYF TGTGCCTGGAGGGGGGAAGAGACCCAGTACTTC
many TRBJ2-7 TRBV27 15 - CASSLMMSDFYEQYF TGTGCCAGCAGCCTTATGATGTCGGATTTCTACGAGCAGTACTTC
many TRBJ2-2 TRBV12-3/TRBV12-4 14 TRBD2 CASSLSGRTGELFF TGTGCCAGCAGTTTAAGCGGGAGGACCGGGGAGCTGTTTTTT